This T cell receptor beta chain was obtained from a study of cytomegalovirus exposure and HLA in healthy donors. This clone was seen just once. There are 15 residues in the CDR3. V was shortened by 4 bases and J by 6 bases, with 15 bases between the two germline ends. The V gene's germline CDR1 is LGHNA and CDR2 YNFKEQ. PCR employed 60 Vbeta and 13 Jbeta primers. Clones were read by immunoSEQ multiplex PCR, and TCRdb kept only the in-frame ones, dropping some. The repertoire holds about 100,000 clones, about 75% seen once, with less than 9% in the top ten. The TCR comes from a man in his forties in good health and CMV-seropositive. This chain uses TRBV4-2 with TRBJ2-2, with a possible D match to TRBD2 (6 bases). Input material: PBMCs. CDR3 region: CASSPQASVAGELFF. In DNA form, the CDR3 reads TGTGCCAGCAGCCCACAAGCTAGCGTGGCCGGGGAGCTGTTTTTT.